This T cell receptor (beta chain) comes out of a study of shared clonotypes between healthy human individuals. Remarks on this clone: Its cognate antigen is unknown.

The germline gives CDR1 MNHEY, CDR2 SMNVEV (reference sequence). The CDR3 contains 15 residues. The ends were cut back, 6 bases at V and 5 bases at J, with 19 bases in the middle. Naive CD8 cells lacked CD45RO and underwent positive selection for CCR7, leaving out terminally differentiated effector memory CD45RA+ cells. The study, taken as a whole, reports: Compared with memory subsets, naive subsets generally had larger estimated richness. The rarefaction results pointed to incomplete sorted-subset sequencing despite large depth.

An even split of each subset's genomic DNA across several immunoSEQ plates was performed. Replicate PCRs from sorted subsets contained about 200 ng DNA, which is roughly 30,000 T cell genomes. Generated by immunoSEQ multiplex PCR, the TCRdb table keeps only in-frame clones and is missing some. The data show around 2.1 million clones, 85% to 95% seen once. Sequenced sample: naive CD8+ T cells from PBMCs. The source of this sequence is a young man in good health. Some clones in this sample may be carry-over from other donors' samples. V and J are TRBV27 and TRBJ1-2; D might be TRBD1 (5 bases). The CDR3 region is CASRTPSGGNYGYTF. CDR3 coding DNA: TGTGCCAGCAGAACACCCTCGGGGGGGAATTATGGCTACACCTTC.